This passage covers 29 T cell receptor beta chains from one sample sequenced in a study of cytomegalovirus exposure and HLA in healthy donors. PCR was performed using 60 Vbeta and 13 Jbeta primers. Clones were sequenced by immunoSEQ multiplex PCR, and TCRdb holds only the in-frame ones, with some missing. This table holds 180,000 or so clones, approximately 80% found once. The sample comprised PBMCs. These receptor sequences come from a girl aged 10 to 17 in good health and CMV-seropositive.

J is TRBJ2-7 and V is TRBV5-8; 8 bases line up with TRBD2. This CDR3 has 20 residues. Per germline, CDR1 SGHTS and CDR2 YDEGEE. Germline trimming cut 4 bases from V and 0 bases from J; bases unmatched to any gene: 21. The CDR3 coding sequence is TGTGCCAGCAGCCCGCTCCTCGGGACTAGTCAGATCGGCTCCTCCTACGAGCAGTACTTC. Its translation is CASSPLLGTSQIGSSYEQYF.

This clone has more than one count but fewer than ten. The V call is TRBV25-1, the J call TRBJ1-4; D not resolved. CDR1 and CDR2 (germline): MGHDK, SYGVNS. There are 14 residues in the CDR3. V was cut by 10 bases and J by 1 base, with 13 bases left in between. The CDR3: CATSVTGTNEKLFF. The CDR3 DNA follows: TGTGCCACCTCCGTAACGGGAACTAATGAAAAACTGTTTTTT.

This chain joins TRBV9 and TRBJ2-2; 7 positions match TRBD2. CDR1 is SGDLS, CDR2 YYNGEE, per germline. With V trimmed by 1 base and J by 1 base, 7 bases remained unmatched. The CDR3 sequence is 17 residues long. The CDR3: CASSVRTGGGNTGELFF. Written as DNA, the CDR3 is TGTGCCAGCAGCGTACGAACGGGAGGAGGGAACACCGGGGAGCTGTTTTTT.

This chain connects TRBV5-1 to TRBJ2-2, with no clear D. The germline V and J ends were trimmed by 6 bases and 7 bases, with 19 bases remaining between them. The germline V gene has CDR1 SGHRS and CDR2 YFSETQ. The CDR3 loop spans 15 amino acids. The CDR3 protein is CASNLRVGGSGELFF. The CDR3 region has the DNA TGCGCCAGCAATCTCCGCGTAGGCGGTAGCGGGGAGCTGTTTTTT. The full variable domain, in which reference TRBV5-1 and TRBJ2-2 provide the parts outside the CDR3, is KAGVTQTPRYLIKTRGQQVTLSCSPISGHRSVSWYQQTPGQGLQFLFEYFSETQRNKGNFPGRFSGRQFSNSRSEMNVSTLELGDSALYLCASNLRVGGSGELFFGEGSRLTVL.

The gene calls are TRBV7-9 and TRBJ1-1, with D uncertain. The length of the CDR3 is 14 residues. Trimming took 0 bases from V and 4 from J, leaving 9 bases between them. Germline V CDR1 and CDR2: SEHNR, FQNEAQ (reference sequence). CDR3 DNA: TGTGCCAGCAGCTTAGCGAGGTCAGCCACTGAAGCTTTCTTT. This translates into CASSLARSATEAFF.

The rearrangement joins TRBV7-9 to TRBJ2-1; D perhaps matches TRBD1 (6 bases). With 5 bases removed from V and 7 bases from J, the gap between germline ends came to 18 bases. The CDR3 length is 15 residues. Germline V gene sequence: CDR1 SEHNR, CDR2 FQNEAQ (reference sequence). DNA of the CDR3: TGTGCCAGCAGCCGCACGACAGGATCAGTGAATGAGCAGTTCTTC. Translation gives CASSRTTGSVNEQFF.

This clone was counted a few times. This chain joins TRBV6-5 and TRBJ1-2, with D maybe TRBD1 (6 bases). This CDR3 has 14 residues. V was clipped by 1 base and J by 5 bases, with 11 bases between them. Germline values: CDR1 MNHEY, CDR2 SVGAGI. DNA of the CDR3: TGTGCCAGCAGTTACTTCGGGGGGCCTTATGGCTACACCTTC. This gives the protein CASSYFGGPYGYTF.

The CDR3 sequence: CASRLGLVEQFF. The DNA for the CDR3 is TGCGCCAGCCGACTAGGGTTGGTTGAGCAGTTCTTC. V and J are TRBV10-2 and TRBJ2-1; D is possibly TRBD2 (6 bases). Germline CDR1 reads WSHSY; CDR2 reads SAAADI. V shed 8 bases and J shed 9 bases, with 14 bases lying between them. CDR3 length equals 12 residues.

The chain is built from TRBV7-3 and TRBJ2-1; 7 nucleotides line up with TRBD1. Trimming took 5 bases from V and 5 from J; bases not matched to a gene: 6. The CDR3 contains 14 residues. Germline V gene lookup returns CDR1 SGHTA and CDR2 FQGTGA. CDR3 in amino acids: CASSPTTGHNEQFF. For the CDR3, the DNA is TGTGCCAGCAGCCCGACGACAGGGCACAATGAGCAGTTCTTC.

This clone was detected only a few times. The rearrangement uses TRBV29-1 and TRBJ1-2; D gene ambiguous. The germline V gene has CDR1 SQVTM and CDR2 ANQGSEA. The CDR3 is made up of 14 amino acids. V lost 3 bases, J lost 1 base, and 12 bases lay in between. The CDR3 nucleotides are TGCAGCGTTGACCTGGACGGGGTTAACTATGGCTACACCTTC. Translating gives CSVDLDGVNYGYTF.

This clone came up a few times. This sequence joins TRBV7-6 and TRBJ2-1, with D possibly matching TRBD1 (6 bases). The V gene lost 0 bases and the J gene lost 4 bases, with 13 bases spanning the gap. Germline CDR1 SGHVS, CDR2 FNYEAQ. CDR3 length: 16 amino acids. CDR3 in amino acids: CASSLAGTSFYNEQFF. For the CDR3, the DNA is TGTGCCAGCAGCTTAGCAGGGACATCCTTTTACAATGAGCAGTTCTTC.

This chain joins TRBV6-5 and TRBJ2-7, with 8 positions matching TRBD1. There are 16 residues in the CDR3. Trimming cost V 2 bases and J 2 bases; bases outside gene matches: 8. The germline V gene has CDR1 MNHEY and CDR2 SVGAGI. CDR3 protein: CASSYRMTGVAYEQYF. The CDR3 region has the DNA TGTGCCAGCAGTTACCGGATGACAGGGGTGGCCTACGAGCAGTACTTC.

The CDR3 nucleotides are TGCGCCAGCAGCCAAGACCGGGGGGCTAGCGGTTCCTACGAGCAGTACTTC. It is translated as CASSQDRGASGSYEQYF. The chain joins TRBV4-3 to TRBJ2-7, with D perhaps TRBD2 (7 bases). Germline CDR1 and CDR2: LGHNA and YSLEER. This CDR3 spans 17 amino acids. Trimming left V 0 bases short and J 1 base short, with 16 bases between.

This clone was found once. V and J are TRBV19 and TRBJ2-1, with D unresolved. The germline V gene encodes CDR1 LNHDA and CDR2 SQIVND (reference sequence). The CDR3 extends over 14 amino acids. V dropped 1 base and J dropped 5 bases, with 9 bases sitting between them. The chain's CDR3 is CASSIGSHNNEQFF. The CDR3 nucleotides are TGTGCCAGTAGTATAGGGTCACACAACAATGAGCAGTTCTTC.

The chain has TRBV4-3 and TRBJ2-1; D perhaps matches TRBD2 (6 bases). From germline, CDR1 is LGHNA and CDR2 YSLEER. The CDR3 has 16 amino acids. Trimming removed 0 bases from V and 0 bases from J, with 9 bases in between. The CDR3 protein is CASSQDSGSSYNEQFF. The DNA of the CDR3 is TGCGCCAGCAGCCAAGATTCCGGGAGCTCCTACAATGAGCAGTTCTTC.

V gene TRBV19 combines with J gene TRBJ2-4; 9 bases align to TRBD1. Per germline, CDR1 LNHDA and CDR2 SQIVND (reference sequence). CDR3 length equals 16 residues. Trimming cost V 5 bases and J 4 bases; bases outside gene matches: 9. The CDR3 region has the DNA TGTGCCAGTAGTGCGACCGGGACAGGGCAAAAAAACATTCAGTACTTC. Protein: CASSATGTGQKNIQYF.

The V gene is TRBV6-5, the J gene TRBJ1-1; a possible D gene is TRBD1 (5 bases). This CDR3 region has 12 residues. The ends were cut back, 2 bases at V and 8 bases at J, with 9 bases in the middle. Germline V gives CDR1 MNHEY, CDR2 SVGAGI. The CDR3 here is CASSYANREAFF. For the CDR3, the DNA is TGTGCCAGCAGTTACGCTAACAGGGAAGCTTTCTTT.

The DNA of the CDR3 is TGCAGCTTTAATGACCCAATAGCGGGAGCGCACAATGAGCAGTTCTTC. Its protein product is CSFNDPIAGAHNEQFF. The chain recombines TRBV29-1 with TRBJ2-1; 9 positions match TRBD2. V was clipped by 8 bases and J by 5 bases; unmatched bases: 16. Germline-derived CDR1 and CDR2 are SQVTM and ANQGSEA. This CDR3 is built from 16 residues.

This clone showed up just once. For the CDR3, the DNA is TGTGCCAGCAGTTACGGACAGGGAGGTTCTGGAAACACCATATATTTT. This codes for CASSYGQGGSGNTIYF. J is TRBJ1-3 and V is TRBV6-6; 8 bases are shared with TRBD1. The CDR3 covers 16 residues. In germline, CDR1 is MNHNY, CDR2 SVGAGI (reference sequence). V shed 2 bases, J shed 1 base, and the junction held 4 bases outside the gene matches.

This clone has a single count. The chain uses TRBV19 and TRBJ1-6, with TRBD1 matching over 7 bases. The J segment lost 9 bases and the V segment lost 5 bases, leaving 7 bases of the junction unmatched. Germline lookup yields CDR1 LNHDA and CDR2 SQIVND (reference sequence). The CDR3 has 14 residues. The CDR3 nucleotides are TGTGCCAGTAGTCCGAGACAGGGCTTTTCACCCCTCCACTTT. Amino acids: CASSPRQGFSPLHF.

The CDR3 DNA sequence: TGTGCCTGGAGTCCGATTTCGGGTAATGAAAAACTGTTTTTT. Translating it yields CAWSPISGNEKLFF. V gene TRBV30 combines with J gene TRBJ1-4; D unresolved. Germline assignment: CDR1 GTSNPN and CDR2 SVGIG (reference sequence). The CDR3 is 14 residues long. With 2 bases removed from V and 4 bases from J, the gap between germline ends came to 11 bases.

The J gene is TRBJ2-5, the V gene TRBV5-1; 10 bases align to TRBD1. Germline-derived CDR1 and CDR2 are SGHRS and YFSETQ. The CDR3 is 15 residues long. Trimming took 0 bases from V and 5 from J; bases not matched to a gene: 4. The CDR3 sequence is CASSLGQGAGETQYF. The CDR3 bases are TGCGCCAGCAGCTTGGGACAGGGGGCAGGGGAGACCCAGTACTTC. Looking up the rest from reference TRBV5-1 and TRBJ2-5 gives the full variable domain: KAGVTQTPRYLIKTRGQQVTLSCSPISGHRSVSWYQQTPGQGLQFLFEYFSETQRNKGNFPGRFSGRQFSNSRSEMNVSTLELGDSALYLCASSLGQGAGETQYFGPGTRLLVL.

This clone has only a few counts. This sequence joins TRBV5-6 and TRBJ2-6; D perhaps matches TRBD2 (6 bases). There are 15 residues in the CDR3. The V end lost 1 base, the J end lost 3 bases, and 8 bases lay between the germline ends. Per germline, CDR1 SGHDT and CDR2 YYEEEE. The DNA for the CDR3 is TGTGCCAGCAGCTTGACGGGGGTTGGGGCCAACGTCCTGACTTTC. The encoded protein is CASSLTGVGANVLTF.

The chain links TRBV30 to TRBJ2-7; 11 bases are a match to TRBD1. Germline V gene data show CDR1 as GTSNPN and CDR2 as SVGIG (reference sequence). CDR3 length equals 14 residues. V shed 4 bases, J shed 7 bases, and the junction held 9 bases outside the gene matches. The CDR3 spells CAWNSGQGAREQYF. In DNA, the CDR3 is TGTGCCTGGAATTCAGGACAGGGGGCCAGAGAGCAGTACTTC.

The gene calls are TRBV5-4 and TRBJ1-1; D not resolved. The V and J ends lost 0 bases and 0 bases respectively, with 6 bases between them. The CDR3 totals 14 residues. Germline CDR1 reads SGHNT; CDR2 reads YYREEE (reference sequence). Written as DNA, the CDR3 is TGTGCCAGCAGCTTGGAACTTTTGAACACTGAAGCTTTCTTT. As protein: CASSLELLNTEAFF.

The rearrangement joins TRBV2 to TRBJ1-5; D gene uncertain. Germline lookup yields CDR1 SNHLY and CDR2 FYNNEI. The CDR3 sequence is 14 residues long. The V and J ends lost 8 bases and 3 bases respectively, with 14 bases between them. The CDR3 DNA is TGTGCCAGCGGCGTTACAGAGAACAATCAGCCCCAGCATTTT. It encodes CASGVTENNQPQHF. Looking up the rest from reference TRBV2 and TRBJ1-5 gives the full variable domain: EPEVTQTPSHQVTQMGQEVILRCVPISNHLYFYWYRQILGQKVEFLVSFYNNEISEKSEIFDDQFSVERPDGSNFTLKIRSTKLEDSAMYFCASGVTENNQPQHFGDGTRLSIL.

V is TRBV28 and J is TRBJ2-2; D unresolved. CDR3 length: 18 residues. Germline CDR1 and CDR2: MDHEN and SYDVKM. V was clipped by 3 bases and J by 3 bases, with 20 bases between them. CDR3 region: CASSFPSVYPRDTGELFF. For the CDR3, the DNA is TGTGCCAGCAGTTTCCCCTCCGTTTACCCTCGGGACACCGGGGAGCTGTTTTTT. Variable domain in full (rest from reference TRBV28 and TRBJ2-2): DVKVTQSSRYLVKRTGEKVFLECVQDMDHENMFWYRQDPGLGLRLIYFSYDVKMKEKGDIPEGYSVSREKKERFSLILESASTNQTSMYLCASSFPSVYPRDTGELFFGEGSRLTVL.

The CDR3 spells CASSDGRGSNQPQHF. As DNA, the CDR3 is TGTGCCAGCAGTGACGGTAGGGGAAGCAATCAGCCCCAGCATTTT. The chain is built from TRBV2 and TRBJ1-5; D perhaps matches TRBD1 (5 bases). This CDR3 contains 15 residues. V lost 3 bases to trimming and J lost 1 base, with 10 bases between them. Germline-derived CDR1 and CDR2 are SNHLY and FYNNEI. The whole variable domain, remainder taken from reference TRBV2 and TRBJ1-5, is EPEVTQTPSHQVTQMGQEVILRCVPISNHLYFYWYRQILGQKVEFLVSFYNNEISEKSEIFDDQFSVERPDGSNFTLKIRSTKLEDSAMYFCASSDGRGSNQPQHFGDGTRLSIL.

Note on this clone: Additional DNA sequences in this sample encode the identical CDR3. The chain employs TRBV7-6 and TRBJ1-2; no reliable D call. Trimming pared 5 bases from V and 1 base from J, leaving 14 bases between. Germline V gene lookup returns CDR1 SGHVS and CDR2 FNYEAQ. The CDR3 is made up of 15 amino acids. CDR3 region: CASSLESGGNYGYTF. The CDR3 DNA reads as TGTGCCAGCAGCCTAGAGTCGGGAGGTAACTATGGCTACACCTTC.